This is a list of T cell receptor beta chains from one sample in a study of cytomegalovirus exposure and HLA in healthy donors. Here immunoSEQ multiplex PCR was the method, and the copy in TCRdb shows in-frame clones only, minus some. The sample holds about 97,000 clones, 81% seen once. Sequencing was done on a sample of PBMCs. The source of these receptors is a man aged 35 to 55 in good health and CMV-seropositive. Each CDR3 is given with its conserved first and last residue. The D gene is left open where the match is weak. Not all rows give a size; the values are once, few, many and, for expanded clones, a class.

>.|TRBJ2-7|TRBV2|TRBD1
TGTGCCAACTCACTCCGGGACAGGGGAACCTACGAGCAGTACTTC
CANSLRDRGTYEQYF
>.|TRBJ1-6|TRBV6-5|.
TGTGCCAGCAGTTACCGCAGGGATTCACCCCTCCACTTT
CASSYRRDSPLHF
>.|TRBJ1-1|TRBV5-1|TRBD1
TGCGCCAGCAGCTCACGGGACAGCACGATTCCAAATGAAGCTTTCTTT
CASSSRDSTIPNEAFF
>once|TRBJ1-2|TRBV14|TRBD1
TGTGCCAGCAGCCGGGGACAGCTGTACTATGGCTACACCTTC
CASSRGQLYYGYTF
>.|TRBJ2-7|TRBV7-8|.
TGTGCCAGCAGCTTACGGGAGAGTCGGTACTTC
CASSLRESRYF
>once|TRBJ1-6|TRBV18|.
TGTGCCAGCTCACGAGCAGGCGCGGGAAATTCACCCCTCCACTTT
CASSRAGAGNSPLHF
>.|TRBJ1-2|TRBV4-1|TRBD1
TGCGCCAGCAGCCAGAGGGACAGACTCTATGGCTACACCTTC
CASSQRDRLYGYTF
>few|TRBJ1-4|TRBV6-1|.
TGTGCCAGCAGAGAAGGGGGGCTCGGTGAAAAACTGTTTTTT
CASREGGLGEKLFF
>.|TRBJ1-1|TRBV7-9|.
TGTGCCAGCAGCTTGGGGGGGTGGGCTGAAGCTTTCTTT
CASSLGGWAEAFF
>.|TRBJ2-1|TRBV29-1|TRBD2
TGCAGCGTTCTGAGGGCCTCTAGCGGAGCCGGCTACAATGAGCAGTTCTTC
CSVLRASSGAGYNEQFF
>.|TRBJ2-7|TRBV14|.
TGTGCCAGCAGCCAGCTATACGAGCAGTACTTC
CASSQLYEQYF
>.|TRBJ2-2|TRBV27|TRBD2
TGTGCCAGCACCCTCTACGGGGGTAGCGGGAGGATCGGGACCGGGGAGCTGTTTTTT
CASTLYGGSGRIGTGELFF
>.|TRBJ1-6|TRBV6-5|.
TGTGCCAGCAGTTACGGTGCAGGCGCTGAATTCACCCTCCACTTT
CASSYGAGAEFTLHF
>.|TRBJ2-7|TRBV29-1|TRBD2
TGCAGCGTAGGCGGGGGGGCCATCTCCTACGAGCAGTACTTC
CSVGGGAISYEQYF
>.|TRBJ2-1|TRBV5-1|TRBD2
TGCGCCAGCAGCAGTACCGGGACTAGAGTTATAAATGAGCAGTTCTTC
CASSSTGTRVINEQFF
>.|TRBJ1-1|TRBV5-1|.
TGCGCCAGCAGCTTGGAAGGGGTGGAGGGCACTGAAGCTTTCTTT
CASSLEGVEGTEAFF
>once|TRBJ1-1|TRBV30|.
TGTGCCTGGGCGGGCATGCAGGGGATGAACACTGAAGCTTTCTTT
CAWAGMQGMNTEAFF
>.|TRBJ1-3|TRBV7-9|.
TGTGCCAGCAGCTCCGACAGCTCTGGAAACACCATATATTTT
CASSSDSSGNTIYF
>few|TRBJ1-4|TRBV28|TRBD1
TGTGCCAGCAGGTTACAGGGGTACGGGGAAAAACTGTTTTTT
CASRLQGYGEKLFF
>.|TRBJ2-1|TRBV19|.
TGTGCCAGTAGTACCCTGGGAGTCTACAATGAGCAGTTCTTC
CASSTLGVYNEQFF